The present TCR beta chain was sequenced within a study of T cell responses to AZD1222 COVID-19 vaccine. TCRdb keeps only in-frame clones here, not all; method: immunoSEQ multiplex PCR. The data contain roughly 200,000 clones, approximately 92% of them singletons. Germline assignment: CDR1 LGHNA and CDR2 YSLEER. The V gene lost 5 bases and the J gene lost 4 bases, with 11 bases spanning the gap. The CDR3 runs 13 residues. Broader study findings: Among spike-specific TCRs, nearly half reportedly target unmutated variant regions. Among the donors, most were white British and more were female, and clonal diversity was possibly underestimated.

Note on this clone: Its target is unknown.

This TCR was sampled from an adult in good health. The source was peripheral blood, collected on day 0 of AZD1222 vaccination. The chain employs TRBV4-3 and TRBJ1-2, with no clear D. CDR3 sequence reads: CASSAKGRYGYTF. CDR3 nucleotide sequence: TGCGCCAGCAGCGCCAAAGGGCGCTATGGCTACACCTTC.